These 16 T cell receptor beta chains originate from one sample sequenced in a study of cytomegalovirus exposure and HLA in healthy donors. The PCR contained 60 Vbeta and 13 Jbeta primers. Clones were read by immunoSEQ multiplex PCR, and TCRdb kept only the in-frame ones, dropping some. Of approximately 100,000 clones in the sample, 75% to 90% are singletons; the top ten hold about 7.2%. The sequenced sample consisted of PBMCs. These receptors came from a man in his forties in good health and CMV-seropositive.

V and J are TRBV7-9 and TRBJ2-1; TRBD1 might be the D (6 bases). Germline lookup yields CDR1 SEHNR and CDR2 FQNEAQ (reference sequence). V lost 5 bases to trimming and J lost 2 bases, with 19 bases between them. The CDR3 has 17 amino acids. CDR3 protein: CASSPPRSQGTYNEQFF. CDR3 coding DNA: TGTGCCAGCAGCCCCCCCCGGTCCCAGGGGACCTACAATGAGCAGTTCTTC.

The rearrangement uses TRBV19 and TRBJ2-5; 7 bases are shared with TRBD1. The CDR3 has 14 amino acids. Germline V gene sequence: CDR1 LNHDA, CDR2 SQIVND (reference sequence). V was clipped by 6 bases and J by 5 bases; unmatched bases: 9. CDR3 loop: CASSGQVGTETQYF. The CDR3 nucleotides read TGTGCCAGTAGCGGACAGGTGGGCACGGAGACCCAGTACTTC.

This rearrangement joins TRBV14 to TRBJ2-3; 9 bases fit TRBD2. The junction had 4 bases not matched to a gene; V was cut back by 3 bases and J by 0 bases. Germline V CDR1 and CDR2: SGHDN, FVKESK. This CDR3 is built from 16 residues. CDR3 loop: CASSQSSGISTDTQYF. The CDR3 DNA sequence: TGTGCCAGCAGCCAGTCTAGCGGGATAAGCACAGATACGCAGTATTTT.

The genes are TRBV10-1 and TRBJ2-6; 9 nucleotides match TRBD2. The V gene's germline CDR1 is WNHNN and CDR2 SYGVQD (reference sequence). This CDR3 is built from 18 residues. V shed 6 bases and J 4 bases; nucleotides not matched to a gene: 13. CDR3 DNA: TGCGCCAGCAGCCCGGGTAGCGGGAGCTTGTCGGGGGCCAACGTCCTGACTTTC. This codes for CASSPGSGSLSGANVLTF.

The chain carries TRBV4-1 and TRBJ2-1; 12 bases are a match to TRBD1. The V segment lost 1 base and the J segment 9 bases; nucleotides outside the gene matches: 7. The length of the CDR3 is 16 residues. Germline CDR1 and CDR2: MGHRA and YSYEKL. The CDR3 region has the DNA TGCGCCAGCAGCCAAGTCCCGGGACAGGGGGCCATTGAGCAGTTCTTC. The encoded protein is CASSQVPGQGAIEQFF.

This clone has only one observation. The chain employs TRBV5-8 and TRBJ1-5; D gene uncertain. V was clipped by 1 base and J by 15 bases, with 20 bases between them. CDR3 length: 14 amino acids. CDR1 is SGHTS, CDR2 YDEGEE, per germline. CDR3 DNA sequence: TGTGCCAGCAGCTTGTCCTCCCAGGAGGGTATTCGGCATTTT. Its protein product is CASSLSSQEGIRHF.

The chain couples TRBV6-1 to TRBJ2-2; TRBD1 matches 8 bases. The CDR3 has 14 residues. The germline gives CDR1 MNHNS, CDR2 SASEGT. Trimming took 11 bases from V and 6 from J; bases not matched to a gene: 11. The CDR3 nucleotides read TGTGCCCCCAATGAGACAGGGGTGGCCGGGGAGCTGTTTTTT. This encodes CAPNETGVAGELFF.

This chain connects TRBV7-9 to TRBJ1-5; the D gene is possibly TRBD1 (5 bases). Looked up from germline, CDR1 is SEHNR and CDR2 is FQNEAQ (reference sequence). V lost 3 bases to trimming and J lost 3 bases, with 9 bases between them. The CDR3 covers 14 residues. The CDR3 DNA is TGTGCCAGCAGCTTGGGGGGTCCCAATCAGCCCCAGCATTTT. Amino acids: CASSLGGPNQPQHF.

V usage is TRBV10-3 and J usage is TRBJ2-5; 15 nucleotides align to TRBD2. The germline CDR1 and CDR2 sequences are ENHRY and SYGVKD. There are 16 residues in the CDR3. V gave up 6 bases and J gave up 1 base; unmatched junction bases: 3. The DNA for the CDR3 is TGTGCCATCAGCCTGGGACTAGCGGGGGGCCAAGAGACCCAGTACTTC. Protein sequence: CAISLGLAGGQETQYF.

The chain carries TRBV6-1 and TRBJ2-7; 7 bases map to TRBD2. The CDR3 consists of 16 residues. V lost 4 bases to trimming and J lost 0 bases; unmatched junction nucleotides: 9. Germline V lookup: CDR1 MNHNS, CDR2 SASEGT. The CDR3 loop reads CASSGGQRDSSYEQYF. CDR3 in DNA: TGTGCCAGCAGTGGGGGCCAGCGGGATAGCTCCTACGAGCAGTACTTC.

This chain connects TRBV6-1 to TRBJ1-1; D uncertain. The CDR3 loop spans 11 amino acids. Germline values: CDR1 MNHNS, CDR2 SASEGT. V dropped 4 bases and J dropped 5 bases, with 5 bases sitting between them. CDR3 sequence reads: CASSAGTEAFF. In DNA form, the CDR3 reads TGTGCCAGCAGTGCGGGGACTGAAGCTTTCTTT.

The rearrangement joins TRBV5-1 to TRBJ2-3; the D is unclear. The germline V gene encodes CDR1 SGHRS and CDR2 YFSETQ. Deletions cut 3 bases from V and 7 bases from J, with 9 bases between. The CDR3 runs 12 residues. The CDR3 loop is CASSSDLNTQYF. The CDR3 DNA is TGCGCCAGCAGCTCCGATCTAAATACGCAGTATTTT.

V usage is TRBV5-5 and J usage is TRBJ2-4; possibly TRBD1 for D (5 bases). CDR1 and CDR2 from the germline V gene are SGHKS and YYEKEE (reference sequence). Deletions cut 0 bases from V and 9 bases from J, with 10 bases between. This CDR3 is built from 13 residues. The DNA of the CDR3 is TGTGCCAGCAGCTTGGGGGGCCGGAGCATTCAGTACTTC. Its protein is CASSLGGRSIQYF.

The chain has TRBV19 and TRBJ2-5, with D possibly being TRBD1 (6 bases). The CDR3 is made up of 13 amino acids. From germline, CDR1 is LNHDA and CDR2 SQIVND (reference sequence). V lost 6 bases and J 5 bases, leaving 13 bases between the germline ends. The CDR3 bases are TGTGCCAGTAGGGGGGCTAGCCGGGAGACCCAGTACTTC. It codes for CASRGASRETQYF.

This rearrangement joins TRBV7-9 to TRBJ2-3; TRBD2 is a possible D gene (5 bases). The CDR3 covers 19 residues. Germline CDR1 reads SEHNR; CDR2 reads FQNEAQ (reference sequence). The V end was cut by 4 bases, the J end by 2 bases, with 25 bases between. CDR3 amino acids: CASSSPYPGKPLDTDTQYF. The CDR3 DNA sequence: TGTGCCAGCAGCTCCCCCTACCCCGGGAAACCCCTCGACACAGATACGCAGTATTTT.

The rearrangement joins TRBV5-1 to TRBJ2-1; TRBD2 matches at 8 bases. The J segment lost 0 bases and the V segment lost 2 bases, leaving 4 bases of the junction unmatched. Germline CDR1 SGHRS, CDR2 YFSETQ. The CDR3 consists of 16 residues. The CDR3 sequence is CASSFSSGSSYNEQFF. The CDR3 coding sequence is TGCGCCAGCAGCTTTAGCAGCGGGAGCTCCTACAATGAGCAGTTCTTC.